Shown below are 8 T cell receptor beta chains from a single sample sequenced in a study of a mutant IDH1 vaccine in newly diagnosed glioma. For these receptors, no antigen is known. Sequencing used immunoSEQ multiplex PCR; TCRdb keeps in-frame clones, though not all of them. The table lists some 60,000 clones, about 90% of them singletons. Noted time point: week 23, last vaccination. All doses held 300 ug of mutant IDH1 20-mer peptide, with topical imiquimod. The material was PBMCs, obtained from a glioma patient whose treatment included an IDH1 peptide vaccine. The receptors come from a man aged 40-49 years with glioma.

The gene calls are TRBV15 and TRBJ2-5, with TRBD1 matching over 11 bases. Germline loops: CDR1 LNHNV, CDR2 YYDKDF (reference sequence). There are 16 residues in the CDR3. V shed 5 bases, J shed 1 base, and the junction held 6 bases outside the gene matches. CDR3 nucleotide sequence: TGTGCCACCAGCTGGGGGGACAGGGGGATCCAAGAGACCCAGTACTTC. Translating it yields CATSWGDRGIQETQYF. The whole variable domain, filled in from reference TRBV15 and TRBJ2-5, reads DAMVIQNPRYQVTQFGKPVTLSCSQTLNHNVMYWYQQKSSQAPKLLFHYYDKDFNNEADTPDNFQSRRPNTSFCFLDIRSPGLGDTAMYLCATSWGDRGIQETQYFGPGTRLLVL.

The rearrangement links TRBV7-2 to TRBJ2-7; 8 nucleotides agree with TRBD1. Losses at the gene ends were 5 bases for V and 3 bases for J; bases not matched to a gene: 3. This CDR3 has 13 amino acids. CDR1 is SGHTA and CDR2 is FQGNSA in the germline V gene. CDR3 sequence (DNA): TGTGCCAGCAGCCGGGACAGGCACTACGAGCAGTACTTC. This gives the protein CASSRDRHYEQYF. The full variable domain, rest sourced from reference TRBV7-2 and TRBJ2-7, is GAGVSQSPSNKVTEKGKDVELRCDPISGHTALYWYRQSLGQGLEFLIYFQGNSAPDKSGLPSDRFSAERTGGSVSTLTIQRTQQEDSAVYLCASSRDRHYEQYFGPGTRLTVT.

The genes are TRBV2 and TRBJ2-1; 13 bases are a match to TRBD2. Trimming cost V 5 bases and J 0 bases; bases outside gene matches: 13. CDR1 is SNHLY and CDR2 is FYNNEI in the germline V gene. The CDR3 spans 20 residues. CDR3 coding DNA: TGTGCCAGCAGTCGAAGCGGGGGACTAGCGGGGCAGAGCTCCTACAATGAGCAGTTCTTC. It translates to CASSRSGGLAGQSSYNEQFF.

The rearrangement joins TRBV2 to TRBJ2-3, with 8 bases fitting TRBD2. This CDR3 comprises 14 residues. The germline V gene encodes CDR1 SNHLY and CDR2 FYNNEI. The ends lost 6 bases at V and 4 bases at J; junction bases unmatched: 6. The CDR3 sequence is CASRPGLGADTQYF. In DNA form, the CDR3 reads TGTGCCAGCAGACCGGGACTAGGCGCAGATACGCAGTATTTT.

The V and J genes are TRBV28 and TRBJ1-1; TRBD1 matches 8 bases. There are 14 residues in the CDR3. V gave up 5 bases and J gave up 6 bases; unmatched junction bases: 8. Germline-derived CDR1 and CDR2 are MDHEN and SYDVKM. The CDR3 protein is CASSPPRGLAEAFF. The CDR3 bases are TGTGCCAGCAGTCCCCCCAGGGGGCTAGCTGAAGCTTTCTTT.

The gene calls are TRBV2 and TRBJ2-7; either TRBD1 or TRBD2 may fit D (5 bases each). The germline V gene encodes CDR1 SNHLY and CDR2 FYNNEI. This CDR3 spans 15 amino acids. The V and J ends lost 5 bases and 4 bases respectively, with 18 bases between them. This CDR3 is CASSNAGTGAYEQYF. The CDR3 DNA sequence: TGTGCCAGCAGTAACGCCGGGACCGGAGCTTACGAGCAGTACTTC.

The chain employs TRBV11-1 and TRBJ2-3; possibly TRBD2 for D (5 bases). V was trimmed by 6 bases and J by 1 base, leaving 11 bases between them. CDR3 length: 14 residues. Germline CDR1 reads SGHAT; CDR2 reads FQDESV (reference sequence). The CDR3 sequence: CASRSLEGTDTQYF. Written as DNA, the CDR3 is TGTGCCAGCAGAAGCCTGGAGGGCACAGATACGCAGTATTTT.

This clone was counted a single time. The chain links TRBV5-4 to TRBJ2-3; 14 bases agree with TRBD2. CDR1 is SGHNT, CDR2 YYREEE, per germline (reference sequence). The CDR3 is 18 amino acids. The ends lost 4 bases at V and 2 bases at J; junction bases unmatched: 9. The CDR3 DNA reads TGTGCCAGCAGCACCGGGACTAGCGGGAGTGGGCTCACAGATACGCAGTATTTT. It is translated as CASSTGTSGSGLTDTQYF.